Listed below are T cell receptor beta chains from one sample, sequenced in a study of PD-L1 blockade in urothelial cancer. Clones were sequenced by immunoSEQ multiplex PCR, and TCRdb holds only the in-frame ones, with some missing. The table includes approximately 100,000 clones, roughly nine tenths detected once. The sample consisted of PBMCs, taken around atezolizumab (anti-PD-L1) treatment. The receptors shown here come from a woman of 80 years or more with urothelial cancer. The CDR3 runs from the conserved cysteine through the conserved F or W. The D gene is left open where the match is weak. Part of the rows lack a size; the others show once, few, many or a class for expanded clones.

TRBV5-4	.	once	TRBJ1-1	13	TGTGCCAGCAACCGGGACACTGGCACTGAAGCTTTCTTT	CASNRDTGTEAFF
TRBV28	TRBD1	.	TRBJ1-5	13	TGTGCCCTACGACAGGGCTCCAATCAGCCCCAGCATTTT	CALRQGSNQPQHF
TRBV7-3	TRBD1	.	TRBJ1-2	18	TGTGCCAGCAGTCGCACGGGTACCGGACAGGGACCTAACTATGGCTACACCTTC	CASSRTGTGQGPNYGYTF
TRBV30	.	.	TRBJ2-7	15	TGTGCCTGGAGTCCGGGAGACAGGGCTAAGTACGAGCAGTACTTC	CAWSPGDRAKYEQYF
TRBV6-1	.	.	TRBJ1-2	13	TGTGCCAGCAGTGAATTGGCGGTCTATGGCTACACCTTC	CASSELAVYGYTF
TRBV27	TRBD2	.	TRBJ2-2	15	TGTGCCAGCAGTTTAGCGGGAGGTCCCCCCGGGGAGCTGTTTTTT	CASSLAGGPPGELFF
TRBV7-9	TRBD1	.	TRBJ1-1	16	TGTGCCAGCAGCTTAGCAGGGGGCGGTTCAAACACTGAAGCTTTCTTT	CASSLAGGGSNTEAFF
TRBV2	.	.	TRBJ1-5	14	TGTGCCAGCGGGAGGCCTCGCAGCAATCAGCCCCAGCATTTT	CASGRPRSNQPQHF
TRBV12-5	TRBD1	.	TRBJ2-2	15	TGTGCTAGTGGTTTCCAGACAGGGGGGACCGGGGAGCTGTTTTTT	CASGFQTGGTGELFF
TRBV7-9	.	.	TRBJ1-2	13	TGTGCCAGCAGCTTAACGGAGGGGCATGGCTACACCTTC	CASSLTEGHGYTF
TRBV20-1	.	.	TRBJ2-7	11	TGCAGTGCCCTAGGTTTCTCGGAGCAGTACTTC	CSALGFSEQYF
TRBV4-1	TRBD1	once	TRBJ2-6	17	TGCGCCAGCAGCCAACTACAGGGGGCGGATGGGGCCAACGTCCTGACTTTC	CASSQLQGADGANVLTF
TRBV7-8	.	.	TRBJ1-1	14	TGTGCCAGCAGCTTAGGGCCATCCAACACTGAAGCTTTCTTT	CASSLGPSNTEAFF
TRBV10-3	TRBD2	.	TRBJ2-7	14	TGTGCCATCAGTGAGAAGCGGGAGTCCAACGAGCAGTACTTC	CAISEKRESNEQYF
TRBV19	.	.	TRBJ1-4	16	TGTGCCAGTAGTATAGGCACCGGGACACAGAATGAAAAACTGTTTTTT	CASSIGTGTQNEKLFF
TRBV28	.	.	TRBJ2-3	12	TGTGCCAGCAGTACCACTAAGGATACGCAGTATTTT	CASSTTKDTQYF
TRBV6-1	TRBD1	once	TRBJ2-5	14	TGTGCCAGCAGTGAGGGGACAGGGATGGAGACCCAGTACTTC	CASSEGTGMETQYF
TRBV11-3	TRBD1	.	TRBJ2-1	15	TGTGCCAGCAGCCTGAGGACAGGGTTTTACAATGAGCAGTTCTTC	CASSLRTGFYNEQFF
TRBV10-3	.	.	TRBJ2-7	18	TGTGCCATCAGTGAGTCAATCGGGTCGGAGGGAAGGCCCTACGAGCAGTACTTC	CAISESIGSEGRPYEQYF
TRBV5-1	.	.	TRBJ1-1	14	TGCGCCAGCTACCCGGGGGGGATCGACACTGAAGCTTTCTTT	CASYPGGIDTEAFF
TRBV5-1	.	.	TRBJ1-1	16	TGCGCCAGCAGCTTGGCCCCCGTGGAGCTCGGCATTTCGGCTTTCTTT	CASSLAPVELGISAFF
TRBV15	TRBD1	.	TRBJ2-7	15	TGTGCCACCAGCGGGCTCTGGACAGGGAAGAACGAGCAGTACTTC	CATSGLWTGKNEQYF
TRBV27	TRBD1	once	TRBJ1-1	17	TGTGCCAGCAGTTTAAGAAGACAGGGACCCACGAACACTGAAGCTTTCTTT	CASSLRRQGPTNTEAFF
TRBV5-1	.	.	TRBJ1-5	15	TGCGCCAGCAGCCCGGACGGGGATAGGAATCAGCCCCAGCATTTT	CASSPDGDRNQPQHF
TRBV30	TRBD2	.	TRBJ2-3	15	TGTGCCTGGAGTGAAATAGCGGGGCTCACAGATACGCAGTATTTT	CAWSEIAGLTDTQYF
TRBV30	TRBD2	.	TRBJ2-1	16	TGTGCCTGGAGTGTAAAAGGCGGGAGTTCATCCAATGAGCAGTTCTTC	CAWSVKGGSSSNEQFF
TRBV5-6	TRBD2	few	TRBJ2-7	14	TGTGCCAGCAGCTTCAGCGGGAGCGCCTACGAGCAGTACTTC	CASSFSGSAYEQYF
TRBV19	.	.	TRBJ2-2	15	TGTGCCAGTAGTATCCAAGTTGGGAGCGCCGGGGAGCTGTTTTTT	CASSIQVGSAGELFF
TRBV25-1	.	.	TRBJ1-5	12	TGTGCCAGCAGTGAATTTGAGCAGCCCCAGCATTTT	CASSEFEQPQHF
TRBV11-2	TRBD2	.	TRBJ2-2	17	TGTGCCAGCAGCTTAGTAAGCGGGAGAGTGAACACCGGGGAGCTGTTTTTT	CASSLVSGRVNTGELFF
TRBV6-1	.	.	TRBJ1-5	14	TGTGCCAGCAATGAACAGGGTGGCAATCAGCCCCAGCATTTT	CASNEQGGNQPQHF
TRBV6-1	TRBD2	.	TRBJ2-1	15	TGTGCCAGCTGGTCACCGGGACTAGTCTCAAATGAGCAGTTCTTC	CASWSPGLVSNEQFF
TRBV30	TRBD1	.	TRBJ1-5	13	TGTGCCTGGAGTGTACAGGGGAATCAGCCCCAGCATTTT	CAWSVQGNQPQHF
TRBV20-1	TRBD1	.	TRBJ2-3	11	TGCAGTGCTCCGACCGGGACAGGGCAGTATTTT	CSAPTGTGQYF
TRBV5-1	TRBD2	.	TRBJ2-5	14	TGCGCCAGCAGCTTGGAAACTAGCGGAGAGACCCAGTACTTC	CASSLETSGETQYF
TRBV6-5	TRBD1	.	TRBJ1-1	14	TGTGCCAGCAGTGGGACAGGGGGTGTCACTGAAGCTTTCTTT	CASSGTGGVTEAFF
TRBV6-5	TRBD1	.	TRBJ2-3	14	TGTGCCAGCAGTTCCGGGACAGTCACAGATACGCAGTATTTT	CASSSGTVTDTQYF
TRBV6-1	.	once	TRBJ1-5	13	TGTGCCAGCATGAACGGACTCAATCAGCCCCAGCATTTT	CASMNGLNQPQHF
TRBV5-5	TRBD1	.	TRBJ1-2	14	TGTGCCAGCAGCCCCGGGACAGGGATCTATGGCTACACCTTC	CASSPGTGIYGYTF
TRBV11-2	.	.	TRBJ2-7	14	TGTGCCAGCAGCTTATTTCTCGGGGACTACGAGCAGTACTTC	CASSLFLGDYEQYF
TRBV27	TRBD1	.	TRBJ2-5	14	TGTGCCAGCAGTTGGACAGGGAGGCAAGAGACCCAGTACTTC	CASSWTGRQETQYF
TRBV6-1	TRBD2	.	TRBJ2-3	15	TGTGCCAGCAGGGGGTCAGCGGGATATACAGATACGCAGTATTTT	CASRGSAGYTDTQYF
TRBV19	TRBD1	.	TRBJ1-1	15	TGTGCCAGTAGTACGTCCCGGGACAGGAACACTGAAGCTTTCTTT	CASSTSRDRNTEAFF
TRBV27	.	.	TRBJ1-5	13	TGTGCCAGCCAACCGGGTCCTAATCAGCCCCAGCATTTT	CASQPGPNQPQHF
TRBV6-6	.	.	TRBJ1-2	12	TGTGCCAGCAGTTTGGACAGCTATGGCTACACCTTC	CASSLDSYGYTF
TRBV5-6	.	.	TRBJ1-2	14	TGTGCCAGCAGCTTGGCCGTTCAGAACTATGGCTACACCTTC	CASSLAVQNYGYTF
TRBV21-1	.	.	TRBJ2-7	15	TGTGCCAGCGCGGGAGGACTAGCGGGAGCTGGCGAGCAGTACTTC	CASAGGLAGAGEQYF
TRBV9	.	.	TRBJ2-7	14	TGTGCCAGCAGCGCGAGTACAGGTACCTACGAGCAGTACTTC	CASSASTGTYEQYF
TRBV7-3	.	.	TRBJ2-3	15	TGTGCCAGCAGCTCAACAGGGAGTAGCACAGATACGCAGTATTTT	CASSSTGSSTDTQYF
TRBV5-1	.	.	TRBJ2-5	14	TGCGCCAGCAGCTTGGAGCCTACCCAAGAGACCCAGTACTTC	CASSLEPTQETQYF
TRBV6-6	TRBD2	.	TRBJ2-7	15	TGTGCCAGCAGTGGCGGACTAGCGGGGTCCTACGAGCAGTACTTC	CASSGGLAGSYEQYF
TRBV27	.	once	TRBJ1-2	13	TGTGCCAGCAGTAGGAACAGGTTTACTGGCTACACCTTC	CASSRNRFTGYTF
TRBV29-1	.	once	TRBJ2-7	13	TGCAGCGTTGAACAGGGGACCTACTACGAGCAGTACTTC	CSVEQGTYYEQYF
TRBV5-1	TRBD1	.	TRBJ1-1	15	TGCGCCAGCAGCCAGGGACAGGGGGGGAACACTGAAGCTTTCTTT	CASSQGQGGNTEAFF
TRBV6-5	TRBD1	few	TRBJ1-5	14	TGTGCCAGCAGGGGACAGGGGGACAATCAGCCCCAGCATTTT	CASRGQGDNQPQHF
TRBV27	.	.	TRBJ1-5	15	TGTGCCAGCAGTTTATCGGGCGTGAGCAATCAGCCCCAGCATTTT	CASSLSGVSNQPQHF
TRBV25-1	TRBD2	.	TRBJ2-1	15	TGTGCCAGCAGTGAACTAGCGGGGATGTACAATGAGCAGTTCTTC	CASSELAGMYNEQFF
TRBV18	.	once	TRBJ2-7	12	TGTGCCAGCTCACCGGGCCAGGGCGAGCAGTACTTC	CASSPGQGEQYF
TRBV4-1	.	once	TRBJ1-4	14	TGCGCCAGCAGCTTCGACAGGAAAAATGAAAAACTGTTTTTT	CASSFDRKNEKLFF
TRBV28	.	.	TRBJ1-3	14	TGTGCCAGCATGCCCAAGAGCTCTGGAAACACCATATATTTT	CASMPKSSGNTIYF